Sequencing of this T cell receptor (beta chain) was carried out in a study of shared clonotypes between healthy human individuals. Across the study: Aged 18 to 49, the donors were a couple of women and a few men.

Study-wide results and limits: The study found roughly 5% of naive CD4 clonotypes shared across four donors. Rarefaction showed sorted-subset sequencing was incomplete despite large depth. Clonotype sharing among donors was thought likely to change with sequencing depth.

V shed 2 bases and J shed 0 bases, with 9 bases lying between them. The germline CDR1 and CDR2 sequences are SGHRS and YFSETQ. This CDR3 contains 14 residues. Note on this clone: Its specificity is not known. Other DNA sequences in the sample encode the same CDR3.

TCRdb's table, derived via immunoSEQ multiplex PCR, lists solely in-frame clones and lacks some. The sample contains 1,500,000 or so clones, roughly 96% of which appear only once. Specimen: naive CD4+ T cells sorted from blood. As for subset: CD45RA+ positively selected. The V gene is TRBV5-1, the J gene TRBJ2-7; the D is unclear. This receptor was taken from a man aged 25 to 40 in good health. CDR3 DNA sequence: TGCGCCAGCAGCTTAGTTTCAGCCTCCTACGAGCAGTACTTC. Translation gives CASSLVSASYEQYF.